These 23 T cell receptor beta chains share one sample of origin, sequenced in a study of patients and donors after allogeneic stem cell transplantation. One entry per CDR3 protein results from TCRdb running MiXCR on the RT-PCR reads. Among more than 850,000 distinct CDR3 sequences, approximately 18% were seen once, and the ten largest hold 6%. What was sequenced was blood, either unsorted or a sorted T cell fraction (not recorded which). Every receptor here comes from a human donor who was either an allogeneic HSCT recipient or a stem cell or donor lymphocyte infusion donor (not recorded which). It is not recorded whose cells these are; they may come from a transplant donor.

This clonotype was seen repeatedly, ten times or more. The chain combines TRBV29-1 with TRBJ2-4; weak D call: TRBD1 (7 bases). The CDR3 sequence is 16 residues long. V was clipped by 4 bases and J by 0 bases, with 16 bases between them. Germline loops: CDR1 SQVTM, CDR2 ANQGSEA. The CDR3, as DNA: TGCAGCGTTGGGGTGGAGGGACAGCTAGCCAAAAACATTCAGTACTTC. Its protein product is CSVGVEGQLAKNIQYF.

This clonotype showed up just a few times. CDR3 nucleotide sequence: TGTGCCAGCAGTCAAAAGACGAGAATCTCCTACAATGAGCAGTTCTTC. Protein sequence: CASSQKTRISYNEQFF. The rearrangement joins TRBV27 to TRBJ2-1; D uncertain. V was trimmed by 5 bases and J by 0 bases, leaving 14 bases between them. The CDR3 has 16 amino acids. Germline-derived CDR1 and CDR2 are MNHEY and SMNVEV (reference sequence).

The chain links TRBV2 to TRBJ2-1; 9 bases match TRBD2. CDR1 is SNHLY and CDR2 is FYNNEI in the germline V gene. V lost 10 bases, J lost 4 bases, and 8 bases stayed unmatched. The CDR3 is made up of 14 amino acids. CDR3 nucleotides: TGTGCCACGAACCCGGGACTAGCTTACAATGAGCAGTTCTTC. Its translation is CATNPGLAYNEQFF. The full variable domain, rest sourced from reference TRBV2 and TRBJ2-1, is EPEVTQTPSHQVTQMGQEVILRCVPISNHLYFYWYRQILGQKVEFLVSFYNNEISEKSEIFDDQFSVERPDGSNFTLKIRSTKLEDSAMYFCATNPGLAYNEQFFGPGTRLTVL.

This clonotype was counted at least ten times. The V and J genes are TRBV5-1 and TRBJ1-6; no firm D call. Germline V gene lookup returns CDR1 SGHRS and CDR2 YFSETQ. With 0 bases removed from V and 8 bases from J, the gap between germline ends came to 12 bases. CDR3 length: 15 amino acids. CDR3 DNA: TGCGCCAGCAGCTTGGGGCCGACGGTTGATTCACCCCTCCACTTT. It translates to CASSLGPTVDSPLHF.

This clonotype appeared many times. This rearrangement joins TRBV10-3 to TRBJ2-6; TRBD1 matches at 8 bases. Germline CDR1 and CDR2: ENHRY and SYGVKD. With V trimmed by 2 bases and J by 0 bases, 9 bases remained unmatched. The length of the CDR3 is 19 residues. The CDR3 is CAISEPFLDRASGANVLTF. The CDR3 coding sequence is TGTGCCATCAGTGAGCCTTTCCTGGACAGGGCCTCTGGGGCCAACGTCCTGACTTTC.

This clonotype turned up a few times. V usage is TRBV4-2 and J usage is TRBJ1-3; unclear D gene. There are 16 residues in the CDR3. Trimming pared 0 bases from V and 0 bases from J, leaving 9 bases between. Germline V gene lookup returns CDR1 LGHNA and CDR2 YNFKEQ. CDR3 sequence: CASSQDGPSSGNTIYF. CDR3 sequence (DNA): TGTGCCAGCAGCCAAGATGGACCTTCCTCTGGAAACACCATATATTTT.

This clonotype turned up a few times. The chain is built from TRBV27 and TRBJ2-7; a weak D match, TRBD1 (6 bases). CDR3 length: 13 amino acids. Trimming left V 6 bases short and J 5 bases short, with 14 bases between. CDR1 is MNHEY, CDR2 SMNVEV, per germline (reference sequence). The CDR3 protein is CASRSTGIHEQYF. CDR3 nucleotides: TGTGCCAGCAGATCCACAGGGATCCACGAGCAGTACTTC.

V usage is TRBV14 and J usage is TRBJ2-7; TRBD1 matches at 8 bases. After removal of 4 bases from V and 6 bases from J, the junction contained 11 bases not matched to a gene. The CDR3 has 15 residues. Germline lookup yields CDR1 SGHDN and CDR2 FVKESK. The CDR3 DNA reads TGTGCCAGCAGCCCTCGGACAGGGAGATTAAGCGAGCAGTACTTC. Its translation: CASSPRTGRLSEQYF.

The chain couples TRBV6-1 to TRBJ2-2; D not certain. Looked up from germline, CDR1 is MNHNS and CDR2 is SASEGT. V was clipped by 6 bases and J by 1 base, with 12 bases between them. The CDR3 runs 15 residues. As DNA, the CDR3 is TGTGCCAGCAGCCAGACACTTTTGAACACCGGGGAGCTGTTTTTT. It translates to CASSQTLLNTGELFF.

This clonotype was counted a few times. CDR3 sequence reads: CATSGVGGGNSNQPQHF. Here the CDR3 DNA reads TGTGCCACCAGTGGCGTCGGAGGGGGCAATAGCAATCAGCCCCAGCATTTT. The V gene is TRBV24-1, the J gene TRBJ1-5, with 7 nucleotides matching TRBD1. With 5 bases clipped from V and 0 bases from J, the junction kept 9 bases outside the gene matches. CDR3 length equals 17 residues. Germline-derived CDR1 and CDR2 are KGHDR and SFDVKD.

This chain connects TRBV12-3 or TRBV12-4 to TRBJ1-5; D unclear. The V end was cut by 2 bases, the J end by 2 bases, with 7 bases between. The CDR3 is 14 residues long. The CDR3 sequence: CASSLLYGNQPQHF. The CDR3 DNA reads as TGTGCCAGCAGTTTACTCTACGGCAATCAGCCCCAGCATTTT.

The chain employs TRBV12-3 or TRBV12-4 and TRBJ1-2; no firm D call. With 3 bases removed from V and 6 bases from J, the gap between germline ends came to 8 bases. The CDR3 is made up of 12 amino acids. The CDR3, as DNA: TGTGCCAGCAGTTTGATGGCGGATGGCTACACCTTC. Its translation is CASSLMADGYTF.

This clonotype was seen repeatedly, ten times or more. CDR3 in amino acids: CSAGLAGETQYF. The CDR3 region has the DNA TGCAGCGCAGGACTAGCGGGGGAGACCCAGTACTTC. This chain uses TRBV29-1 with TRBJ2-5; 12 nucleotides match TRBD2. V lost 7 bases to trimming and J lost 5 bases; unmatched junction nucleotides: 2. The CDR3 runs to 12 residues. The germline V gene has CDR1 SQVTM and CDR2 ANQGSEA.

This clonotype was picked up a small number of times. The CDR3, as DNA: TGTGCCACCCGGGACAGAGACACTGAAGCTTTCTTT. Translating it yields CATRDRDTEAFF. The chain recombines TRBV12-3 or TRBV12-4 with TRBJ1-1; TRBD1 matches 7 bases. The CDR3 loop spans 12 amino acids. J was trimmed by 3 bases and V by 10 bases; bases with no gene match: 5.

The table lists this clonotype with a few counts. The chain uses TRBV27 and TRBJ1-5; maybe TRBD1 (5 bases). The V end was cut by 4 bases, the J end by 4 bases, with 11 bases between. From germline, CDR1 is MNHEY and CDR2 SMNVEV (reference sequence). This CDR3 has 14 residues. This chain's CDR3 is CASSSWAGNQPQHF. In nucleotides, the CDR3 is TGTGCCAGCAGTTCTTGGGCAGGGAATCAGCCCCAGCATTTT.

This sequence joins TRBV20-1 and TRBJ2-2, with D maybe TRBD1 (6 bases). The V end lost 7 bases, the J end lost 0 bases, and 18 bases lay between the germline ends. Germline-derived CDR1 and CDR2 are DFQATT and SNEGSKA (reference sequence). CDR3 length: 16 residues. CDR3 nucleotide sequence: TGCAGTGTCCCGCCGGGACATCTTACGAACACCGGGGAGCTGTTTTTT. It is translated as CSVPPGHLTNTGELFF.

In DNA, the CDR3 is TGTGCCAGCAGCTGGAACGGAGGAAACAATCAGCCCCAGCATTTT. This gives the protein CASSWNGGNNQPQHF. The chain joins TRBV5-5 to TRBJ1-5; D gene unclear. The CDR3 consists of 15 residues. With 3 bases removed from V and 3 bases from J, the gap between germline ends came to 13 bases. Germline V gives CDR1 SGHKS, CDR2 YYEKEE (reference sequence).

The chain has TRBV20-1 and TRBJ1-1; 7 bases map to TRBD1. Germline-derived CDR1 and CDR2 are DFQATT and SNEGSKA (reference sequence). The junction had 13 bases not matched to a gene; V was cut back by 0 bases and J by 12 bases. This CDR3 has 14 amino acids. CDR3 region: CSARDPGRGVMTFF. CDR3 nucleotides: TGCAGTGCTAGAGATCCTGGCAGGGGGGTGATGACTTTCTTT.

The table lists this clonotype with many counts. V usage is TRBV20-1 and J usage is TRBJ1-2; maybe TRBD1 (6 bases). The CDR3 sequence is 16 residues long. V lost 0 bases, J lost 4 bases, and 18 bases lay in between. Germline V gives CDR1 DFQATT, CDR2 SNEGSKA (reference sequence). The CDR3, as DNA: TGCAGTGCTAGAGATCGGGAGGGGGATCCCATCTATGGCTACACCTTC. Its protein product is CSARDREGDPIYGYTF.

This clonotype has only a few counts. V usage is TRBV5-1 and J usage is TRBJ2-7; the D call may be TRBD1 or TRBD2 (6 bases each). V lost 4 bases and J 2 bases, leaving 19 bases between the germline ends. The germline CDR1 and CDR2 sequences are SGHRS and YFSETQ. The CDR3 totals 16 residues. The CDR3 nucleotides are TGCGCCAGCAGCCCGTCGGAGGGGGACCCGACCTACGAGCAGTACTTC. Its protein is CASSPSEGDPTYEQYF. Filled out from reference TRBV5-1 and TRBJ2-7, the complete variable domain reads KAGVTQTPRYLIKTRGQQVTLSCSPISGHRSVSWYQQTPGQGLQFLFEYFSETQRNKGNFPGRFSGRQFSNSRSEMNVSTLELGDSALYLCASSPSEGDPTYEQYFGPGTRLTVT.

The genes are TRBV5-1 and TRBJ2-1, with unresolved D. Germline V gene data show CDR1 as SGHRS and CDR2 as YFSETQ. Trimming pared 6 bases from V and 0 bases from J, leaving 1 base between. The CDR3 has 11 amino acids. CDR3 amino acids: CASNSYNEQFF. DNA for the CDR3: TGCGCCAGCAACTCCTACAATGAGCAGTTCTTC. The complete variable domain, with remaining parts taken from reference TRBV5-1 and TRBJ2-1, reads KAGVTQTPRYLIKTRGQQVTLSCSPISGHRSVSWYQQTPGQGLQFLFEYFSETQRNKGNFPGRFSGRQFSNSRSEMNVSTLELGDSALYLCASNSYNEQFFGPGTRLTVL.

This clonotype was observed at least ten times. This chain uses TRBV5-1 with TRBJ2-7, with 11 bases lining up with TRBD1. J lost 3 bases, V lost 8 bases, and 7 bases had no gene match. The germline V gene has CDR1 SGHRS and CDR2 YFSETQ. The length of the CDR3 is 14 residues. The CDR3, as DNA: TGCGCCAGATCCCGGGACAGGGGGTTCTACGAGCAGTACTTC. Amino acids: CARSRDRGFYEQYF.

The chain is built from TRBV9 and TRBJ2-3; D perhaps matches TRBD1 (6 bases). V lost 4 bases, J lost 1 base, and 22 bases lay in between. Germline-derived CDR1 and CDR2 are SGDLS and YYNGEE. This CDR3 region has 18 residues. The CDR3 protein is CASSSQRRWTERTDTQYF. The CDR3, as DNA: TGTGCCAGCAGCTCCCAAAGGAGGTGGACAGAACGCACAGATACGCAGTATTTT.